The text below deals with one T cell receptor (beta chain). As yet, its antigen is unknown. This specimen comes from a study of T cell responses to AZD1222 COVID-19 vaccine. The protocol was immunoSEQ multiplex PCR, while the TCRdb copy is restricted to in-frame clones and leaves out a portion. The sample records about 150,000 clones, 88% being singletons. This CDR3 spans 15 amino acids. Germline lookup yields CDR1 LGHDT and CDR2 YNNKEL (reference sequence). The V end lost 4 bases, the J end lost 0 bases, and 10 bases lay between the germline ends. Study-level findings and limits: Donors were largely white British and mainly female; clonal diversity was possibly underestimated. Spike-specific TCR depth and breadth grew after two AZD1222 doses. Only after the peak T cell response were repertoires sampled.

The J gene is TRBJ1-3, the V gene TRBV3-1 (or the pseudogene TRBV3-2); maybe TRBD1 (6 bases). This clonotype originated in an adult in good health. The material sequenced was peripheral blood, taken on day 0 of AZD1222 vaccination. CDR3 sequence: CASSPGAASGNTIYF. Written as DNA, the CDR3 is TGTGCCAGCAGCCCAGGGGCAGCCTCTGGAAACACCATATATTTT.